This is a list of T cell receptor beta chains from one sample in a study of radiation and T cells in renal cell carcinoma. The protocol was immunoSEQ multiplex PCR, while the TCRdb copy is restricted to in-frame clones and leaves out a portion. There are roughly 130,000 clones in the sample; more than 75% occur only once, and 5.8% lies in the top ten. The sample was blood, taken from a patient whose treatment included radiotherapy and nephrectomy. The receptors were sampled from a woman aged 70 to 79 with renal cell carcinoma. The conserved cysteine and the conserved F or W are not part of the CDR3 here. Each record gives: V gene, J gene, CDR3 length, CDR3 protein.

v_gene: TRBV11-3
j_gene: TRBJ2-6
len: 14
CDR3aa: ASGTGSGSGANVLT

v_gene: TRBV28
j_gene: TRBJ1-4
len: 12
CDR3aa: ASVREGHGEKLF

v_gene: TRBV27
j_gene: TRBJ2-3
len: 11
CDR3aa: ASIRSGTDTQY

v_gene: TRBV9
j_gene: TRBJ2-1
len: 14
CDR3aa: ASSVAWTGGHNEQF

v_gene: TRBV18
j_gene: TRBJ2-7
len: 11
CDR3aa: ASSNRGTYEQY

v_gene: TRBV5-1
j_gene: TRBJ2-5
len: 10
CDR3aa: ASSWETETQY

v_gene: TRBV4-1
j_gene: TRBJ2-4
len: 13
CDR3aa: ASSQGLQDKNIQY

v_gene: TRBV7-8
j_gene: TRBJ1-1
len: 14
CDR3aa: ASSLVRRQRQSGAF

v_gene: TRBV19
j_gene: TRBJ2-2
len: 13
CDR3aa: ASNPQGADTGELF

v_gene: TRBV19
j_gene: TRBJ1-1
len: 12
CDR3aa: ASSIKGVNTEAF

v_gene: TRBV29-1
j_gene: TRBJ2-2
len: 14
CDR3aa: SVAQLAGAPTGELF

v_gene: TRBV9
j_gene: TRBJ1-4
len: 13
CDR3aa: ASSPQGGYNEKLF

v_gene: TRBV7-8
j_gene: TRBJ2-3
len: 13
CDR3aa: ASSPRDRSTDTQY

v_gene: TRBV7-6
j_gene: TRBJ2-3
len: 12
CDR3aa: ASSLIGTTDTQY

v_gene: TRBV5-4
j_gene: TRBJ2-7
len: 13
CDR3aa: ASSSIGGISYEQY

v_gene: TRBV5-6
j_gene: TRBJ2-5
len: 17
CDR3aa: ASSSSGTSGGAYQETQY

v_gene: TRBV28
j_gene: TRBJ1-2
len: 12
CDR3aa: ASRNRGIGYGYT

v_gene: TRBV30
j_gene: TRBJ2-3
len: 11
CDR3aa: AWSLDSINTQY

v_gene: TRBV30
j_gene: TRBJ1-5
len: 11
CDR3aa: AWSPARYQPQH

v_gene: TRBV2
j_gene: TRBJ2-2
len: 11
CDR3aa: ATHRGRVGELF

v_gene: TRBV28
j_gene: TRBJ1-4
len: 11
CDR3aa: ASSFPGNEKLF

v_gene: TRBV27
j_gene: TRBJ2-7
len: 15
CDR3aa: ASSLRTSGGYSYEQY

v_gene: TRBV7-3
j_gene: TRBJ2-6
len: 14
CDR3aa: ASSLRPGGGANVLT

v_gene: TRBV18
j_gene: TRBJ1-5
len: 16
CDR3aa: ASSPKGGVLADNQPQH

v_gene: TRBV19
j_gene: TRBJ2-3
len: 14
CDR3aa: ASSGRDRIITDTQY

v_gene: TRBV6-5
j_gene: TRBJ1-5
len: 13
CDR3aa: ASSYSRVGNQPQH

v_gene: TRBV19
j_gene: TRBJ2-6
len: 14
CDR3aa: ASSIGEISGANVLT

v_gene: TRBV11-2
j_gene: TRBJ1-4
len: 13
CDR3aa: ASSLWRDRVEKLF

v_gene: TRBV6-1
j_gene: TRBJ1-1
len: 13
CDR3aa: ASSPIRKGTTEAF

v_gene: TRBV7-3
j_gene: TRBJ1-2
len: 12
CDR3aa: ASSPTGGSHGYT

v_gene: TRBV5-4
j_gene: TRBJ1-3
len: 14
CDR3aa: ASSLPRQGGGNTIY

v_gene: TRBV5-1
j_gene: TRBJ2-2
len: 13
CDR3aa: ASSLVGGATGELF

v_gene: TRBV7-9
j_gene: TRBJ1-2
len: 13
CDR3aa: ASSLVGGAKNGYT

v_gene: TRBV5-1
j_gene: TRBJ2-5
len: 17
CDR3aa: ASSLVGLAGGLGEETQY

v_gene: TRBV11-2
j_gene: TRBJ2-7
len: 12
CDR3aa: ASSFPGKAHEQY

v_gene: TRBV4-3
j_gene: TRBJ2-2
len: 14
CDR3aa: ASSQEARANTGELF

v_gene: TRBV9
j_gene: TRBJ2-7
len: 13
CDR3aa: ASSVGQGGTYEQY

v_gene: TRBV27
j_gene: TRBJ1-2
len: 11
CDR3aa: ASSPTGNYGYT

v_gene: TRBV4-3
j_gene: TRBJ2-1
len: 19
CDR3aa: ASSQAPPSAPLAGIYNEQF

v_gene: TRBV19
j_gene: TRBJ2-5
len: 13
CDR3aa: ASSSGLAGRETQY

v_gene: TRBV27
j_gene: TRBJ2-5
len: 12
CDR3aa: ASSTGPQGETQY

v_gene: TRBV5-1
j_gene: TRBJ2-6
len: 13
CDR3aa: ASSLEFGGANVLT

v_gene: TRBV5-1
j_gene: TRBJ2-2
len: 13
CDR3aa: ASSLDGGGTGELF

v_gene: TRBV27
j_gene: TRBJ1-2
len: 13
CDR3aa: ASSRRQGWNYGYT

v_gene: TRBV30
j_gene: TRBJ1-1
len: 8
CDR3aa: AWVAGGTQ

v_gene: TRBV7-9
j_gene: TRBJ2-5
len: 17
CDR3aa: ASSSKGDRDWSSQETQY

v_gene: TRBV19
j_gene: TRBJ1-2
len: 12
CDR3aa: ASSIGRTDGGYT

v_gene: TRBV7-2
j_gene: .
len: 13
CDR3aa: ASSETSGGAYEQY

v_gene: TRBV7-2
j_gene: TRBJ1-5
len: 12
CDR3aa: ASSLDAGGQPQH